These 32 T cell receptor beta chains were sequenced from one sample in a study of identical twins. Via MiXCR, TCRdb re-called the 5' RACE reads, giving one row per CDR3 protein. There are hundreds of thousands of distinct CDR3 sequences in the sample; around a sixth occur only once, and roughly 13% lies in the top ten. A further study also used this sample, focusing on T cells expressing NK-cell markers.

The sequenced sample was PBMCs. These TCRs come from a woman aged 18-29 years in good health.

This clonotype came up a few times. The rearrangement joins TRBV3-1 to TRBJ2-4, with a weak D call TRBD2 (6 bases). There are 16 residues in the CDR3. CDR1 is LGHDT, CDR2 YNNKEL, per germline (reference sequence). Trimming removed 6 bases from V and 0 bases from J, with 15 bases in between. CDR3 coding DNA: TGTGCCAGCAGTCGACCTTCGGGACTAGCCAAAAACATTCAGTACTTC. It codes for CASSRPSGLAKNIQYF.

The CDR3 region is CSVASGQGASDTQYF. The CDR3 region has the DNA TGCAGCGTGGCCTCAGGACAGGGGGCTTCAGATACGCAGTATTTT. The chain uses TRBV29-1 and TRBJ2-3; 11 bases map to TRBD1. Germline CDR1 and CDR2: SQVTM and ANQGSEA. The CDR3 has 15 amino acids. V shed 6 bases, J shed 4 bases, and the junction held 9 bases outside the gene matches.

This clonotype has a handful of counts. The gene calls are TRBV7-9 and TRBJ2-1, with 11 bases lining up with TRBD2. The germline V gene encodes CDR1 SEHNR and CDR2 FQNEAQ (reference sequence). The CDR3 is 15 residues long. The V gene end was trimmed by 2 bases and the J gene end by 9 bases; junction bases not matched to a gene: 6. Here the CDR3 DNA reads TGTGCCAGCAGCTTACTTAGCGGGGGGGCGATTGAGCAGTTCTTC. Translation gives CASSLLSGGAIEQFF.

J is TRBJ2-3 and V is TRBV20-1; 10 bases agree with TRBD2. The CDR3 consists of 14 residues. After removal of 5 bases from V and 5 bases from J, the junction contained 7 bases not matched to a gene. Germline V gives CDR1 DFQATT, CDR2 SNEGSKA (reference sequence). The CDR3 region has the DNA TGCAGTGCTGGCCCGGGACTAGCGTTAGATACGCAGTATTTT. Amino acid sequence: CSAGPGLALDTQYF.

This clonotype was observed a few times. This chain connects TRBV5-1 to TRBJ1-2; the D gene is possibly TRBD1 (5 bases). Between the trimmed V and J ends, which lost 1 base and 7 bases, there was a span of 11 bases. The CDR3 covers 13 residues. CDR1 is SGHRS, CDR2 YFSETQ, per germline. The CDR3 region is CASSLWRGGGYTF. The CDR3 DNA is TGCGCCAGCAGCTTGTGGAGGGGAGGTGGCTACACCTTC.

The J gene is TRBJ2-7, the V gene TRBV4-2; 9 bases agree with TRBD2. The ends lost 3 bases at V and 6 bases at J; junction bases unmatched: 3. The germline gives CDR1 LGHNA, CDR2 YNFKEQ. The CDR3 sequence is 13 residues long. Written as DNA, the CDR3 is TGTGCCAGCAGCCACCCGACTAGCGGCGAGCAGTACTTC. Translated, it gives CASSHPTSGEQYF.

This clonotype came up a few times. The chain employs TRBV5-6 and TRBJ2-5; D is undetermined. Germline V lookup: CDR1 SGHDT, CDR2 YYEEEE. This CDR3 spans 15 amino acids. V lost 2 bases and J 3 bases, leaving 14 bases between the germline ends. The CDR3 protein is CASSFVVFSEETQYF. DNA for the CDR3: TGTGCCAGCAGCTTCGTGGTTTTCAGCGAAGAGACCCAGTACTTC.

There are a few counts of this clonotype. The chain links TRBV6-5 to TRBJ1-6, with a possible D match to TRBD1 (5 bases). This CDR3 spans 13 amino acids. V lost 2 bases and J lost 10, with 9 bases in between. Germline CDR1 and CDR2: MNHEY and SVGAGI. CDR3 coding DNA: TGTGCCAGCAGTTACGGGGGGAAGTCACCCCTCCACTTT. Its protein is CASSYGGKSPLHF.

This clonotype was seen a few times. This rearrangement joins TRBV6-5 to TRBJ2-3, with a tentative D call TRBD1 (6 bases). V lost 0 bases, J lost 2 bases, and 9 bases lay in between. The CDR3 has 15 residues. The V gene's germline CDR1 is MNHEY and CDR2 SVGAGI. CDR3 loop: CASSYSGANTDTQYF. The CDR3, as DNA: TGTGCCAGCAGTTACTCGGGGGCCAACACAGATACGCAGTATTTT.

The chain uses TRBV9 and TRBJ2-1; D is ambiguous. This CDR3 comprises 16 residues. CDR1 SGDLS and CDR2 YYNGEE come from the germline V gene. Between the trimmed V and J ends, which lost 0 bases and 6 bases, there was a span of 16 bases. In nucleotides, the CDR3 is TGTGCCAGCAGCGTAGCTAGTAATCCCATCGGCAATGAGCAGTTCTTC. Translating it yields CASSVASNPIGNEQFF. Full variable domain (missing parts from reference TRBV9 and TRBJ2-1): DSGVTQTPKHLITATGQRVTLRCSPRSGDLSVYWYQQSLDQGLQFLIQYYNGEERAKGNILERFSAQQFPDLHSELNLSSLELGDSALYFCASSVASNPIGNEQFFGPGTRLTVL.

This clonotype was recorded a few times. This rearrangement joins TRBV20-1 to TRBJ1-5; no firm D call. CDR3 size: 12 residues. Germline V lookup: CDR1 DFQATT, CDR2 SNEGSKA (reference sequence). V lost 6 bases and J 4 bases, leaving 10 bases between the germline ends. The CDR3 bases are TGCAGTGCGGTGGTGGGGAATCAGCCCCAGCATTTT. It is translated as CSAVVGNQPQHF.

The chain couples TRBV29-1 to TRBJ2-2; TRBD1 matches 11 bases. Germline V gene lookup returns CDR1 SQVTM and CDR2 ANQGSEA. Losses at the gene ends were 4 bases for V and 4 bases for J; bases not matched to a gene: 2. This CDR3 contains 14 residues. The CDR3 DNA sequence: TGCAGCGTTGGGGGGACAGGGGGCACCGGGGAGCTGTTTTTT. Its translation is CSVGGTGGTGELFF.

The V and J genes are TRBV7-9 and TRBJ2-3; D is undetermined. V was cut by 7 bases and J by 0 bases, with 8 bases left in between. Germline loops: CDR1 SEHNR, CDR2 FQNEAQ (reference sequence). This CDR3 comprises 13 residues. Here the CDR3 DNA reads TGTGCCAGCAAGCCAGCTAGCACAGATACGCAGTATTTT. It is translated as CASKPASTDTQYF.

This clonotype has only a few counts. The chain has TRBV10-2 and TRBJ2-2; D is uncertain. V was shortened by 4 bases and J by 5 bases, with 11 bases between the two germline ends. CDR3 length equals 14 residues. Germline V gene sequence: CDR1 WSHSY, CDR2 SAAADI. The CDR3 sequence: CASSVLRGTGELFF. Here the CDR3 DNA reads TGCGCCAGCAGTGTTTTGAGAGGAACCGGGGAGCTGTTTTTT.

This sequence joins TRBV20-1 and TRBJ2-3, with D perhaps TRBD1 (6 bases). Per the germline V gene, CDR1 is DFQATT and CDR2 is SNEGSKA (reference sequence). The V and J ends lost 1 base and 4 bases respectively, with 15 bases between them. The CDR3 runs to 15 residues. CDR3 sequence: CSARGTANSADTQYF. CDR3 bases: TGCAGTGCTAGAGGGACAGCAAATTCCGCAGATACGCAGTATTTT.

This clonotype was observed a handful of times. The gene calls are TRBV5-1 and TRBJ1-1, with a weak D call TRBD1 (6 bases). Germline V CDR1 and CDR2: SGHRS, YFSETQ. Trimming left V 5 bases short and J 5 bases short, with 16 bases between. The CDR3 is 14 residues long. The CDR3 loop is CASRSIQGTTEAFF. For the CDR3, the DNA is TGCGCCAGCAGGTCGATACAGGGTACAACTGAAGCTTTCTTT.

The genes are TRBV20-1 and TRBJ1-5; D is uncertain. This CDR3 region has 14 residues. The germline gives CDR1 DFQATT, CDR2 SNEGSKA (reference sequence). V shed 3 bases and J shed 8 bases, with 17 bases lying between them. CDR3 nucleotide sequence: TGCAGTGCTAGCGCCGACCGACCCGGTAAGCCCCAGCATTTT. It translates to CSASADRPGKPQHF.

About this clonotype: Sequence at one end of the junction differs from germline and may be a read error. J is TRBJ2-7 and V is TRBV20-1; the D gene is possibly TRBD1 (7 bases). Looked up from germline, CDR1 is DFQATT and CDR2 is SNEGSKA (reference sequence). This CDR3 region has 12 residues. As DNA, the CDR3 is TGCAGTGCCGCGGGACAGCAGACCGAGCAGTGCTTC. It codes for CSAAGQQTEQCF.

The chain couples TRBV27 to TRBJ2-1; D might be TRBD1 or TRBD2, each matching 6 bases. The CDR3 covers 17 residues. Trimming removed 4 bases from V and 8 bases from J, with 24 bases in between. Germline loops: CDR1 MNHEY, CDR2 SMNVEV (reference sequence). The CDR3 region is CASSSIGGARGVDEQFF. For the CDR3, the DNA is TGTGCCAGCAGTTCCATCGGGGGAGCGAGGGGGGTGGATGAGCAGTTCTTC.

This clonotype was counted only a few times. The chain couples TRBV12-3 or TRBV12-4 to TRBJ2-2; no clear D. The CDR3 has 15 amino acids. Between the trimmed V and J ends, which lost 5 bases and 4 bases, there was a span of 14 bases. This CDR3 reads CASSRSQVSTGELFF. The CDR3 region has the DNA TGTGCCAGCAGTAGAAGCCAGGTCTCCACCGGGGAGCTGTTTTTT.

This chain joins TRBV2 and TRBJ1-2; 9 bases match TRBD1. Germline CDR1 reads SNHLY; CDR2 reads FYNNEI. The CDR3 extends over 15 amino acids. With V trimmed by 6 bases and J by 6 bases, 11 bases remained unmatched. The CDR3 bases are TGTGCCAGCAGGCATACAGGGGGCGTAATAGATGGCTACACCTTC. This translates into CASRHTGGVIDGYTF.

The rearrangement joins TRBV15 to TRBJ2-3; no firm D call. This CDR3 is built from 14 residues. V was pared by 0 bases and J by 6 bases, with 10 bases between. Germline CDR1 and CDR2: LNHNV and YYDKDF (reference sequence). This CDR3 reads CATSRDLRSDTQYF. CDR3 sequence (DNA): TGTGCCACCAGCAGAGATTTAAGGTCTGATACGCAGTATTTT.

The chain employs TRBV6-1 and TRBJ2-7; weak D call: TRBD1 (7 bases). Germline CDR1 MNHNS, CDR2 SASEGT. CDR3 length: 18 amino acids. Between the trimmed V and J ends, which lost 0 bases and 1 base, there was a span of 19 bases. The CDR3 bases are TGTGCCAGCAGTGAAGCAAAATCGTCAGGGGGGATTTCCTACGAGCAGTACTTC. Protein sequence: CASSEAKSSGGISYEQYF.

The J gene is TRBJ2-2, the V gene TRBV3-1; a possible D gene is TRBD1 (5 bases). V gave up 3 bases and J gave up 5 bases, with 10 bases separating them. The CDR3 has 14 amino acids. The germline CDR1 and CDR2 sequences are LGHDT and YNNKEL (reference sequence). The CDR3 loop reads CASSQRTGTGELFF. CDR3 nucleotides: TGTGCCAGCAGCCAGCGCACAGGAACCGGGGAGCTGTTTTTT.

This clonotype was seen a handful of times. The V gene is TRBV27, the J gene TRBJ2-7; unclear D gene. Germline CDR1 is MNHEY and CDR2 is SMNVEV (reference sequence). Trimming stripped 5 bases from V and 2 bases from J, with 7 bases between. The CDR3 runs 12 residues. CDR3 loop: CASSGPTYEQYF. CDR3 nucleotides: TGTGCCAGCAGTGGACCAACCTACGAGCAGTACTTC.

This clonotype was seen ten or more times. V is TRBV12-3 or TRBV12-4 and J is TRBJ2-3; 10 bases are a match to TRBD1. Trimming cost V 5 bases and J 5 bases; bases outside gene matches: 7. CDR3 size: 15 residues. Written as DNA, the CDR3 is TGTGCCAGCAGTCCGGGGACAGGGGTCGTAGATACGCAGTATTTT. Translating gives CASSPGTGVVDTQYF.

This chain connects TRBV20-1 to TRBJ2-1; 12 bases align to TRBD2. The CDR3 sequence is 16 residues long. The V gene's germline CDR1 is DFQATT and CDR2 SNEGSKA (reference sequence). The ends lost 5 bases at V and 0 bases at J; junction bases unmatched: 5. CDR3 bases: TGCAGTGCTCCGGGACTAGCGGGCAGCTCCTACAATGAGCAGTTCTTC. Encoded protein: CSAPGLAGSSYNEQFF.

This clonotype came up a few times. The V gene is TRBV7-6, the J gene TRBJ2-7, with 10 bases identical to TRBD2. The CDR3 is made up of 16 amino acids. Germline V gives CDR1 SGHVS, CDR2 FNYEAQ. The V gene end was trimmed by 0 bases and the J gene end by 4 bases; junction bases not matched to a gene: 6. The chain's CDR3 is CASSLAPSTSGYEQYF. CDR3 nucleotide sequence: TGTGCCAGCAGCTTAGCCCCCTCGACTAGCGGGTACGAGCAGTACTTC.

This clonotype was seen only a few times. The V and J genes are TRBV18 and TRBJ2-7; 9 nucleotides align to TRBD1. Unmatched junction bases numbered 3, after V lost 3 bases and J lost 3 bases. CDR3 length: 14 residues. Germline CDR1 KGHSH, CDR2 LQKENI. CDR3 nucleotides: TGTGCCAGCTCACCGGACAGGGGCCTCTACGAGCAGTACTTC. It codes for CASSPDRGLYEQYF.

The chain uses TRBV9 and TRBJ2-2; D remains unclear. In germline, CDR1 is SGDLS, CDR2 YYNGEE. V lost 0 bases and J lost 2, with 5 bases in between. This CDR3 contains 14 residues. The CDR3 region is CASSVELNTGELFF. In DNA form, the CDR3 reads TGTGCCAGCAGCGTAGAACTCAACACCGGGGAGCTGTTTTTT.

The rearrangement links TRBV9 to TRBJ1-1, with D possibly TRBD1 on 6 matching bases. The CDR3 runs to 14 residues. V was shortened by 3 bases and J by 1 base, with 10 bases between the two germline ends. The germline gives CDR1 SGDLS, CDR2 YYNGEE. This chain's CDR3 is CASSAGTQNTEAFF. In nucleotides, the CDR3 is TGTGCCAGCAGCGCCGGGACACAGAACACTGAAGCTTTCTTT. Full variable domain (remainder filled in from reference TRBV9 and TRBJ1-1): DSGVTQTPKHLITATGQRVTLRCSPRSGDLSVYWYQQSLDQGLQFLIQYYNGEERAKGNILERFSAQQFPDLHSELNLSSLELGDSALYFCASSAGTQNTEAFFGQGTRLTVV.

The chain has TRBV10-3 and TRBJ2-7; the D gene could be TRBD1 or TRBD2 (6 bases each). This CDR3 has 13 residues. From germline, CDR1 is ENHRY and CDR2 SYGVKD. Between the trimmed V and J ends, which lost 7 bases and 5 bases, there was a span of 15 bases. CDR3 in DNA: TGTGCCATCACGCCAGGGGACTTCAACGAGCAGTACTTC. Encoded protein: CAITPGDFNEQYF.